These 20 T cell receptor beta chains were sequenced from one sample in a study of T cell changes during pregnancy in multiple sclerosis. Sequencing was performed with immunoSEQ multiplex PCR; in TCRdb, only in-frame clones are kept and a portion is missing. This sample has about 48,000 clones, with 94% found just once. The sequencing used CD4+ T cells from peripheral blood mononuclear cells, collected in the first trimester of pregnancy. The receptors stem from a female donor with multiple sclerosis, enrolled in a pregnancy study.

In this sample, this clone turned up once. The CDR3 reads CATSRVSGLAGGPYNEQFF. Written as DNA, the CDR3 is TGTGCCACCAGCAGAGTTTCTGGACTAGCGGGGGGACCCTACAATGAGCAGTTCTTC. The rearrangement uses TRBV15 and TRBJ2-1; 14 nucleotides agree with TRBD2. V dropped 1 base and J dropped 2; count of bases not matched to a gene: 7. Germline lookup yields CDR1 LNHNV and CDR2 YYDKDF (reference sequence). The CDR3 extends over 19 amino acids. Combining the CDR3 with reference TRBV15 and TRBJ2-1 gives the whole variable domain DAMVIQNPRYQVTQFGKPVTLSCSQTLNHNVMYWYQQKSSQAPKLLFHYYDKDFNNEADTPDNFQSRRPNTSFCFLDIRSPGLGDTAMYLCATSRVSGLAGGPYNEQFFGPGTRLTVL.

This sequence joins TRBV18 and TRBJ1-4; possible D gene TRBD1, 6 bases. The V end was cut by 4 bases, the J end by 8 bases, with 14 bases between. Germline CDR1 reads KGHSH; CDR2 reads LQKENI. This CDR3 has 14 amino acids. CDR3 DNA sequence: TGTGCCAGCTCACGGACAGCGAAGCCAGAAAAACTGTTTTTT. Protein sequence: CASSRTAKPEKLFF. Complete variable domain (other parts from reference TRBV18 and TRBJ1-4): NAGVMQNPRHLVRRRGQEARLRCSPMKGHSHVYWYRQLPEEGLKFMVYLQKENIIDESGMPKERFSAEFPKEGPSILRIQQVVRGDSAAYFCASSRTAKPEKLFFGSGTQLSVL.

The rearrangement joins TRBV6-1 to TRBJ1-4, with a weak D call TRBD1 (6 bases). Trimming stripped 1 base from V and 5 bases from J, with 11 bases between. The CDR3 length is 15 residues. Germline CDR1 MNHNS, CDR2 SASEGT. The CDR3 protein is CASSEDNRANEKLFF. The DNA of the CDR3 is TGTGCCAGCAGTGAAGATAACAGGGCAAATGAAAAACTGTTTTTT.

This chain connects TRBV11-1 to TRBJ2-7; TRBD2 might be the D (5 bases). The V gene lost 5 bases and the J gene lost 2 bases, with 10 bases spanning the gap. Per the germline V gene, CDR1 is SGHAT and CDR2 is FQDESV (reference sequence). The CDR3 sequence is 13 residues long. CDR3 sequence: CASSKTKTYEQYF. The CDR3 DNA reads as TGTGCCAGCAGCAAGACTAAGACCTACGAGCAGTACTTC.

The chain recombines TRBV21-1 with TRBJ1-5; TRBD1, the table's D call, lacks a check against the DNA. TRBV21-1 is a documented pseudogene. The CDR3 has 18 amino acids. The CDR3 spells CASSPPPPPGTFYQPQHF. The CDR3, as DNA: TGTGCCAGCAGCCCACCTCCCCCACCCGGGACATTTTATCAGCCCCAGCATTTT.

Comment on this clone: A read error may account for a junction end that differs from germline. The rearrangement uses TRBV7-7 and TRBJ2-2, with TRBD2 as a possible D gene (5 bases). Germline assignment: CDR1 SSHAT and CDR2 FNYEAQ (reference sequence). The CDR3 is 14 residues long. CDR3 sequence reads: CASSPPGNTGELFF. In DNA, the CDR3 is TGTGCTAGCAGCCCCCCGGGAAACACCGGGGAGCTGTTTTTT.

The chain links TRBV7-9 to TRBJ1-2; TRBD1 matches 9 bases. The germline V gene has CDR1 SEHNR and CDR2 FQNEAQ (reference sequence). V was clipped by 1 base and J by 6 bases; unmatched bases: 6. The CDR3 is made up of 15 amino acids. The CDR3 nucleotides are TGTGCCAGCAGCTTAGTGGGCACAGGGGGCAATGGCTACACCTTC. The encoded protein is CASSLVGTGGNGYTF.

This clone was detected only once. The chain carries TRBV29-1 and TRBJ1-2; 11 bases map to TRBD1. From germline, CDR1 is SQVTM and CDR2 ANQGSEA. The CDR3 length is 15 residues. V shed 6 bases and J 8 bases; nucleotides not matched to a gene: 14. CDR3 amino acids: CSVQDRGPAEGGYTF. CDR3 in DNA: TGCAGCGTCCAGGACAGGGGGCCCGCGGAAGGGGGCTACACCTTC. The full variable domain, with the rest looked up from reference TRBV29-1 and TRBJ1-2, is SAVISQKPSRDICQRGTSLTIQCQVDSQVTMMFWYRQQPGQSLTLIATANQGSEATYESGFVIDKFPISRPNLTFSTLTVSNMSPEDSSIYLCSVQDRGPAEGGYTFGSGTRLTVV.

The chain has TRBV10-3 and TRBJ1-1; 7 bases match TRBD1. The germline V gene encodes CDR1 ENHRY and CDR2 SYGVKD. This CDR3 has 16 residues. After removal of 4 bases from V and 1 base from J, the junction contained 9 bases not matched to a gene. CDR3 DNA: TGTGCCATCAGTGGGAGCGTAAGACAGGGGAACACTGAAGCTTTCTTT. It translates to CAISGSVRQGNTEAFF.

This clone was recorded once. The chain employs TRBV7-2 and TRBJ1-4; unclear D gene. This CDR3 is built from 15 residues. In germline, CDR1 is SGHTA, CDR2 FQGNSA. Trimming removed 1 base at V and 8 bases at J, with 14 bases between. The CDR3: CASSLGSGSREKLFF. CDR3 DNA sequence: TGTGCCAGCAGCTTAGGATCCGGGAGTAGGGAAAAACTGTTTTTT.

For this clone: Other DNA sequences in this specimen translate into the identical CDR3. The CDR3 reads CSVDRVNTEAFF. The CDR3 DNA is TGCAGCGTGGACAGGGTGAACACTGAAGCTTTCTTT. The V gene is TRBV29-1, the J gene TRBJ1-1, with 8 bases fitting TRBD1. CDR1 and CDR2 from the germline V gene are SQVTM and ANQGSEA. CDR3 length: 12 amino acids. The V segment lost 6 bases and the J segment 0 bases; nucleotides outside the gene matches: 0. The full variable domain, in which reference TRBV29-1 and TRBJ1-1 provide the parts outside the CDR3, is SAVISQKPSRDICQRGTSLTIQCQVDSQVTMMFWYRQQPGQSLTLIATANQGSEATYESGFVIDKFPISRPNLTFSTLTVSNMSPEDSSIYLCSVDRVNTEAFFGQGTRLTVV.

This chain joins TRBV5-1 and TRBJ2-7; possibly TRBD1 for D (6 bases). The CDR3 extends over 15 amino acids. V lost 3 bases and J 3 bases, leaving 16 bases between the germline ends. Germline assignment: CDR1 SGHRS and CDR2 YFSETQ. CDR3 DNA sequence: TGCGCCAGCAGCTCCCTCCGGACAGAAAGCTACGAGCAGTACTTC. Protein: CASSSLRTESYEQYF.

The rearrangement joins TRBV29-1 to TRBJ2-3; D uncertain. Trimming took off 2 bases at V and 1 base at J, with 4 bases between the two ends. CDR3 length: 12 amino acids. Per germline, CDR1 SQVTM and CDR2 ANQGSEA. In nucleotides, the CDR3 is TGCAGCGTTGAAACGGGCACAGATACGCAGTATTTT. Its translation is CSVETGTDTQYF.

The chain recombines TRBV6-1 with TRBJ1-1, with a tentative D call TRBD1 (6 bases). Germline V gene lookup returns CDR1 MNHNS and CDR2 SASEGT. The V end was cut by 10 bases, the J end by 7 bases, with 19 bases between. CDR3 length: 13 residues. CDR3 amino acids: CATHRTGKSEAFF. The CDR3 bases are TGTGCCACCCACCGAACAGGGAAGAGTGAAGCTTTCTTT.

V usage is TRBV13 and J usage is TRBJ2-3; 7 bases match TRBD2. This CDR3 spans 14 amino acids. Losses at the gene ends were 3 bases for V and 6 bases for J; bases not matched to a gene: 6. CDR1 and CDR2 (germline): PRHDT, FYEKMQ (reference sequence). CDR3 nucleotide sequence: TGTGCCAGCAGCTTCCGACTAGCAAGCGATACGCAGTATTTT. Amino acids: CASSFRLASDTQYF. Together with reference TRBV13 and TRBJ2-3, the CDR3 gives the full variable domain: AAGVIQSPRHLIKEKRETATLKCYPIPRHDTVYWYQQGPGQDPQFLISFYEKMQSDKGSIPDRFSAQQFSDYHSELNMSSLELGDSALYFCASSFRLASDTQYFGPGTRLTVL.

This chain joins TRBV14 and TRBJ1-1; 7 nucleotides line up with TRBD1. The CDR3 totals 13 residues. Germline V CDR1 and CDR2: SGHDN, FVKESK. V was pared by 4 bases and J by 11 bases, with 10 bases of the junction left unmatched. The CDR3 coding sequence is TGTGCCAGCAGCCCGTACCAGACAGGGTATGCTTTCTTT. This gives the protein CASSPYQTGYAFF.

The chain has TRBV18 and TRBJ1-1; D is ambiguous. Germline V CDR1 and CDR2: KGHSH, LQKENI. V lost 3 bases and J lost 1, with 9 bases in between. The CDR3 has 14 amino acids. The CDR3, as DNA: TGTGCCAGCTCACCGACACTTCCGAACACTGAAGCTTTCTTT. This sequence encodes CASSPTLPNTEAFF.

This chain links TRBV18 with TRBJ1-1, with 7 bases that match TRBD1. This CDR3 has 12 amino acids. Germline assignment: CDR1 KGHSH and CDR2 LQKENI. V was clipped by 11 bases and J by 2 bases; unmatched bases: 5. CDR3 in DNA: TGTGCCTCCCGACAGGGAAACACTGAAGCTTTCTTT. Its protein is CASRQGNTEAFF.

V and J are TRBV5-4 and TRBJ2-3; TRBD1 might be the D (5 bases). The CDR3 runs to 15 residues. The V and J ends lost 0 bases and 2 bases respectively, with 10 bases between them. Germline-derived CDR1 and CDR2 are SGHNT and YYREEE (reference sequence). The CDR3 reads CASSLVQDTTDTQYF. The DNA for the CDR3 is TGTGCCAGCAGCTTGGTACAGGATACCACAGATACGCAGTATTTT.

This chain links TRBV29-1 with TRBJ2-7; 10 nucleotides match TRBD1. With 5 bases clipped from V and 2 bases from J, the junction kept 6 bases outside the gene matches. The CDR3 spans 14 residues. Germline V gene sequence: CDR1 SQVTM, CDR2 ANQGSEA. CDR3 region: CSVLGQGVTYEQYF. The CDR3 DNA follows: TGCAGCGTTTTAGGACAGGGGGTTACCTACGAGCAGTACTTC.